The clone carrying this T cell receptor (beta chain) was observed many times. Its antigen remains unidentified. Documented time point: longitudinal time-point 3. TCRdb fed the 5' RACE reads into MiXCR, producing one record per CDR3 protein. Here the sample spans 84,000 or so distinct CDR3 sequences, approximately 4.6% being singletons. This sample stems from a study of neurological immune-mediated disorders. Whole-study results and caveats: Across subjects, expanded clones had no CDR3 amino acid sequences in common, pointing to private repertoires in all groups. One related-CDR3 cluster, which may be a signature, held the repertoires of 18 of 34 multiple sclerosis patients after phylogenetic grouping.

Deletions cut 8 bases from V and 2 bases from J, with 10 bases between. CDR1 and CDR2 (germline): MNHNY, SVGAGI (reference sequence). CDR3 length equals 12 residues. The origin of this receptor is a woman in her sixties with multiple sclerosis. Sequenced material: PBMCs. The gene calls are TRBV6-6 and TRBJ2-7, with D uncertain. The CDR3 DNA is TGTGCCAGCTTGGATAGCACCTACGAGCAGTACTTC. As protein: CASLDSTYEQYF.